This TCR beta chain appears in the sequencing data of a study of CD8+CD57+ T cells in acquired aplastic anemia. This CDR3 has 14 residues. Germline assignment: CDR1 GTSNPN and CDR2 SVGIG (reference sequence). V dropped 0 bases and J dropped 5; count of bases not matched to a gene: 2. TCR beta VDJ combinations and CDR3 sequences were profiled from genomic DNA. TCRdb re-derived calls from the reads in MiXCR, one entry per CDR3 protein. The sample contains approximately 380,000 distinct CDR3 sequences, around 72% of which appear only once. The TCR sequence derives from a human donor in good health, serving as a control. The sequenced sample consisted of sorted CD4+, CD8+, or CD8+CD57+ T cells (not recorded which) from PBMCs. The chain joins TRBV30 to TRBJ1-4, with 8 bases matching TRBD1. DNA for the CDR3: TGTGCCTGGAGTGTCCCAGGGGGCAATGAAAAACTGTTTTTT. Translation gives CAWSVPGGNEKLFF.